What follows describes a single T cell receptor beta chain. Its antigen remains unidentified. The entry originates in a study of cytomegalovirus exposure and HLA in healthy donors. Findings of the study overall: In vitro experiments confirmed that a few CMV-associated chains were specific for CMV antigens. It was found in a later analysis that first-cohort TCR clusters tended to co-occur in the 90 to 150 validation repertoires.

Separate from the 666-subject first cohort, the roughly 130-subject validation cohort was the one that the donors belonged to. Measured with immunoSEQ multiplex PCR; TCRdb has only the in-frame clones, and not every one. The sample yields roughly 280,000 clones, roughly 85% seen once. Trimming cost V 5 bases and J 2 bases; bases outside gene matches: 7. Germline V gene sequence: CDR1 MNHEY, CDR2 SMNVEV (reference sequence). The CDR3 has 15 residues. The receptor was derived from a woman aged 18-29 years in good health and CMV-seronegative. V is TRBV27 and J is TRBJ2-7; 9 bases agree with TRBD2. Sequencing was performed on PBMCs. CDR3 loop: CASSPRAGGPYEQYF. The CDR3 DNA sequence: TGTGCCAGCAGTCCAAGGGCGGGAGGGCCCTACGAGCAGTACTTC.